This TCR beta chain was sequenced for a study of shared clonotypes between healthy human individuals. Germline V CDR1 and CDR2: LGHNA, YNFKEQ. Trimming shortened V by 0 bases and J by 4 bases, and 13 bases separated the two germline ends. The CDR3 loop spans 16 amino acids. Subsets obtained from CD4+ cells comprised CD45RA+ naive and CD45RA-negative memory cells. This clone was found once. It was around 190 ng DNA, around 32,000 T cell genomes, that sorted-subset replicate PCRs used. Sequencing used immunoSEQ multiplex PCR; TCRdb keeps in-frame clones, though not all of them. The data show approximately 2.5 million clones, with around nine tenths seen just once and over 0.12% held by the top ten.

This sequence originates from a man in his late teens or twenties in good health. The source material was naive CD4+ T cells sorted from blood. Stated subset: CD45RA+ positively selected. The chain is built from TRBV4-2 and TRBJ1-3, with D uncertain. The CDR3 protein is CASSQDNTRPGNTIYF. CDR3 bases: TGTGCCAGCAGCCAAGATAATACGCGTCCCGGAAACACCATATATTTT.